These 7 T cell receptor beta chains share one sample of origin, sequenced in a study of neoadjuvant anti-PD-1 for oral cavity cancer. The sample's time point: after neoadjuvant nivolumab, at surgical resection. TCRdb's table, derived via immunoSEQ multiplex PCR, lists solely in-frame clones and lacks some. The table has about 14,000 clones, around 70% seen once. Sequenced here: PBMCs, sampled after nivolumab (anti-PD-1) treatment. The receptors stem from a person aged 40-85 years with oral cavity squamous cell carcinoma.

The rearrangement uses TRBV19 and TRBJ2-1; no definite D call. The V and J ends lost 7 bases and 7 bases respectively, with 14 bases between them. The germline V gene has CDR1 LNHDA and CDR2 SQIVND (reference sequence). The CDR3 contains 13 residues. This CDR3 is CASKKGQANEQFF. As DNA, the CDR3 is TGTGCCAGTAAAAAGGGCCAGGCAAATGAGCAGTTCTTC.

V and J are TRBV6-5 and TRBJ2-1; D remains unclear. The CDR3 is 15 residues long. V lost 0 bases to trimming and J lost 6 bases, with 12 bases between them. Germline V gene sequence: CDR1 MNHEY, CDR2 SVGAGI. The CDR3 sequence is CASSYSFTRPNEQFF. The DNA of the CDR3 is TGTGCCAGCAGTTACTCGTTTACGCGCCCCAATGAGCAGTTCTTC.

V gene TRBV7-2 combines with J gene TRBJ1-5, with 8 nucleotides matching TRBD1. Germline loops: CDR1 SGHTA, CDR2 FQGNSA. Trimming removed 3 bases from V and 6 bases from J; junction bases left unmatched: 1. The CDR3 totals 13 residues. The CDR3 sequence: CASSFDRGQPQHF. The CDR3 DNA reads TGTGCCAGCAGCTTTGACAGGGGTCAGCCCCAGCATTTT.

The J gene is TRBJ2-2, the V gene TRBV5-5, with TRBD2 matching 10 bases. The length of the CDR3 is 15 residues. The trim removed 6 bases at V and 2 bases at J, leaving 4 bases unmatched. Per germline, CDR1 SGHKS and CDR2 YYEKEE (reference sequence). Here the CDR3 reads CASTPSGSNTGELFF. The CDR3 region has the DNA TGTGCCAGCACCCCTAGCGGGAGTAACACCGGGGAGCTGTTTTTT. The full variable domain, rest sourced from reference TRBV5-5 and TRBJ2-2, is DAGVTQSPTHLIKTRGQQVTLRCSPISGHKSVSWYQQVLGQGPQFIFQYYEKEERGRGNFPDRFSARQFPNYSSELNVNALLLGDSALYLCASTPSGSNTGELFFGEGSRLTVL.

The chain links TRBV6-1 to TRBJ2-5; 7 bases match TRBD1. The V segment lost 7 bases and the J segment 5 bases; nucleotides outside the gene matches: 7. The germline gives CDR1 MNHNS, CDR2 SASEGT. The CDR3 has 13 amino acids. The CDR3 is CASTFTRGETQYF. In DNA, the CDR3 is TGTGCCAGCACTTTCACCAGGGGGGAGACCCAGTACTTC.

The genes are TRBV29-1 and TRBJ1-5; D is undetermined. The ends were cut back, 7 bases at V and 1 base at J, with 11 bases in the middle. Germline V lookup: CDR1 SQVTM, CDR2 ANQGSEA. The CDR3 is 13 amino acids. The DNA of the CDR3 is TGCAGCGCTAGGGAAGACAGCAATCAGCCCCAGCATTTT. Its protein product is CSAREDSNQPQHF.

This clone showed up just once. V gene TRBV2 combines with J gene TRBJ2-1; D is tentatively TRBD1 or TRBD2 (5 bases each). Germline V lookup: CDR1 SNHLY, CDR2 FYNNEI. CDR3 size: 14 residues. Between the trimmed V and J ends, which lost 3 bases and 9 bases, there was a span of 15 bases. In DNA, the CDR3 is TGTGCCAGCAGTGAGGGGGACGGGGTCGGTGAGCAGTTCTTC. Translation gives CASSEGDGVGEQFF.